The 7 T cell receptor beta chains below come from one sample, sequenced in a study of blood T cells in healthy people across ages. A second 7 to 11 cycle PCR used barcoded and J-beta primers. TCRdb passed the 5' RACE reads through MiXCR, listing each CDR3 protein once. This sample yields fewer than 2,000,000 distinct CDR3 sequences, of which roughly two fifths are seen a single time; under 30% belongs to the top ten. The sample comprised blood. Receptor source: a human donor in good health.

This clonotype has a count of ten or more. The chain recombines TRBV20-1 with TRBJ2-7; D may be TRBD1 (5 bases). V was cut by 2 bases and J by 1 base, with 24 bases left in between. The CDR3 loop spans 18 amino acids. CDR1 and CDR2 (germline): DFQATT, SNEGSKA (reference sequence). The CDR3 spells CSARSSWVEGAYSYEQYF. As DNA, the CDR3 is TGCAGTGCTAGATCCTCATGGGTAGAAGGGGCCTATTCCTACGAGCAGTACTTC.

This clonotype came up a few times. One junction end disagrees with the germline gene, perhaps due to a read error. The chain joins TRBV9 to TRBJ2-1; D tentatively reads TRBD1 or TRBD2 (5 bases each). The CDR3 covers 17 residues. Germline V gene lookup returns CDR1 SGDLS and CDR2 YYNGEE. CDR3 DNA: TGTGCCAGCAGCCTTACCTGGAGAGGGGTCACCTACAATGGGCAGTTCTTC. It specifies CASSLTWRGVTYNGQFF.

The CDR3 reads CASSATGRKEVDTQYF. In nucleotides, the CDR3 is TGCGCCAGCAGCGCCACAGGGAGGAAGGAAGTAGATACGCAGTATTTT. The rearrangement links TRBV5-1 to TRBJ2-3, with D possibly called TRBD1 or TRBD2 (6 bases each). This CDR3 has 16 residues. V shed 4 bases and J shed 5 bases, with 20 bases lying between them. CDR1 is SGHRS, CDR2 YFSETQ, per germline.

The chain has TRBV7-2 and TRBJ2-7, with TRBD1 as a possible D gene (6 bases). The length of the CDR3 is 14 residues. Germline-derived CDR1 and CDR2 are SGHTA and FQGNSA. Trimming pared 5 bases from V and 1 base from J, leaving 12 bases between. The CDR3 region is CASSVQGPSYEQYF. Written as DNA, the CDR3 is TGTGCCAGCAGCGTACAGGGCCCTTCCTACGAGCAGTACTTC.

This clonotype has just a few counts. The V gene is TRBV4-2, the J gene TRBJ2-3, with a possible D match to TRBD1 (6 bases). Germline V gene lookup returns CDR1 LGHNA and CDR2 YNFKEQ. Trimming stripped 0 bases from V and 8 bases from J, with 12 bases between. CDR3 length: 14 amino acids. Here the CDR3 DNA reads TGTGCCAGCAGCCAAGATCAGGGGTCGGGTACGCAGTATTTT. The encoded protein is CASSQDQGSGTQYF.

This clonotype showed up just a few times. The chain joins TRBV13 to TRBJ2-3; D not resolved. CDR3 length equals 15 residues. The germline CDR1 and CDR2 sequences are PRHDT and FYEKMQ (reference sequence). V lost 3 bases, J lost 0 bases, and 10 bases lay in between. The CDR3 spells CASSFRLDSTDTQYF. Written as DNA, the CDR3 is TGTGCCAGCAGCTTCCGATTGGACAGCACAGATACGCAGTATTTT.

As DNA, the CDR3 is TGTGCCAGCAGCTTAAGGACGGCTGACTCCTATAATTCACCCCTCCACTTT. It encodes CASSLRTADSYNSPLHF. This chain joins TRBV7-2 and TRBJ1-6; D is undetermined. The CDR3 has 17 residues. Trimming removed 2 bases from V and 0 bases from J, with 11 bases in between. Germline values: CDR1 SGHTA, CDR2 FQGNSA.